These 19 T cell receptor beta chains share one sample of origin, sequenced in a study of tumor T cells in aggressive B-cell lymphoma. Repertoires were generated with immunoSEQ multiplex PCR, while TCRdb's copy carries only in-frame clones and drops some. The table records 2,000 to 2,500 clones, roughly 86% of them present only once. Material: tumor tissue. These TCRs come from an adult with diffuse large B cell lymphoma.

This clone was observed a single time. The chain carries TRBV5-1 and TRBJ1-4; 7 positions agree with TRBD1. V gave up 0 bases and J gave up 5 bases; unmatched junction bases: 4. The CDR3 has 15 residues. The germline V gene encodes CDR1 SGHRS and CDR2 YFSETQ. The CDR3 region has the DNA TGCGCCAGCAGCTTGGGGGGCAGGGGGAATGAAAAACTGTTTTTT. Amino acids: CASSLGGRGNEKLFF.

The rearrangement uses TRBV27 and TRBJ2-1, with TRBD2 matching over 9 bases. J lost 4 bases, V lost 5 bases, and 9 bases had no gene match. This CDR3 is built from 16 residues. Germline assignment: CDR1 MNHEY and CDR2 SMNVEV (reference sequence). The CDR3 spells CASSKIAGVGYNEQFF. The CDR3 DNA follows: TGTGCCAGCAGTAAAATAGCGGGAGTCGGGTACAATGAGCAGTTCTTC.

In its sample, this clone was seen once. The chain links TRBV7-9 to TRBJ2-1; 8 bases are shared with TRBD2. Germline trimming cut 3 bases from V and 10 bases from J; bases unmatched to any gene: 11. The CDR3 covers 15 residues. Germline values: CDR1 SEHNR, CDR2 FQNEAQ (reference sequence). The CDR3 DNA reads as TGTGCCAGCAGCTTCGCCGGGACTAGAGGAAAGGAGCAGTTCTTC. Translating gives CASSFAGTRGKEQFF.

The chain joins TRBV5-1 to TRBJ1-5; the match to TRBD1 covers 7 bases. CDR1 and CDR2 (germline): SGHRS, YFSETQ. The CDR3 is 13 amino acids. V lost 7 bases and J lost 3; bases outside the gene matches: 4. CDR3 sequence reads: CASATGPNQPQHF. The CDR3, as DNA: TGCGCCAGCGCGACAGGGCCCAATCAGCCCCAGCATTTT.

The CDR3 sequence is CASSLGGQGVYFTDTQYF. For the CDR3, the DNA is TGCGCCAGCAGCTTGGGTGGACAGGGGGTGTATTTCACAGATACGCAGTATTTT. The chain combines TRBV5-1 with TRBJ2-3, with 10 positions matching TRBD1. The germline CDR1 and CDR2 sequences are SGHRS and YFSETQ. Trimming cost V 0 bases and J 2 bases; bases outside gene matches: 9. The CDR3 sequence is 18 residues long.

Of note for this clone: An end of the junction does not agree with germline; a read error may underlie this. The V gene is TRBV7-2, the J gene TRBJ2-3; 9 nucleotides line up with TRBD2. The CDR3 is made up of 18 amino acids. Germline V lookup: CDR1 SGHTA, CDR2 FQGNSA. DNA of the CDR3: TGTGCCAGCAGCTTAATAGTTGGCGCGGGAGGGGGCACAAATACGCAGTATTTT. This gives the protein CASSLIVGAGGGTNTQYF.

For the CDR3, the DNA is TGTGCCAGTAGTACACCCTCTACTAGCGGGCATAACACCGGGGAGCTGTTTTTT. It is translated as CASSTPSTSGHNTGELFF. The chain has TRBV19 and TRBJ2-2; 9 nucleotides agree with TRBD2. The CDR3 covers 18 residues. Germline CDR1 reads LNHDA; CDR2 reads SQIVND (reference sequence). V shed 4 bases and J 2 bases; nucleotides not matched to a gene: 11.

The chain is built from TRBV5-1 and TRBJ2-3; 10 positions match TRBD2. V was pared by 4 bases and J by 3 bases, with 5 bases of the junction left unmatched. This CDR3 region has 15 residues. Germline V lookup: CDR1 SGHRS, CDR2 YFSETQ. CDR3 in amino acids: CASSDLTSGTDTQYF. The CDR3 DNA reads as TGCGCCAGCAGCGACCTGACTAGCGGGACAGATACGCAGTATTTT.

The chain has TRBV6-1 and TRBJ1-1, with D unresolved. Looked up from germline, CDR1 is MNHNS and CDR2 is SASEGT. The ends were cut back, 9 bases at V and 1 base at J, with 12 bases in the middle. CDR3 length: 13 residues. CDR3 sequence: CASLTMQNTEAFF. CDR3 nucleotides: TGTGCCAGTCTGACAATGCAGAACACTGAAGCTTTCTTT.

The chain recombines TRBV18 with TRBJ2-3; 11 positions match TRBD1. The CDR3 sequence is 17 residues long. Losses at the gene ends were 0 bases for V and 4 bases for J; bases not matched to a gene: 6. CDR1 and CDR2 from the germline V gene are KGHSH and LQKENI. The CDR3 DNA reads TGTGCCAGCTCACCACCCGGGACAGGGGGAGTTGCAGATACGCAGTATTTT. This codes for CASSPPGTGGVADTQYF.

This clone was observed a single time. A read error may produce the germline difference seen at one junction end. V is TRBV15 and J is TRBJ2-3, with 12 bases aligning to TRBD2. The CDR3 consists of 20 residues. CDR1 is LNHNV, CDR2 YYDKDF, per germline (reference sequence). In nucleotides, the CDR3 is TGTGCCATCAGCAGAGATCTTAGTACTAGCGGGAGGTATAGCACAGATACGCAGTATTTT. Residues: CAISRDLSTSGRYSTDTQYF.

The rearrangement links TRBV4-1 to TRBJ2-5; D call uncertain. The V gene lost 0 bases and the J gene lost 5 bases, with 4 bases spanning the gap. Germline values: CDR1 MGHRA, CDR2 YSYEKL. The CDR3 loop spans 12 amino acids. The CDR3: CASSQDLETQYF. The CDR3 DNA reads TGCGCCAGCAGCCAAGATCTTGAGACCCAGTACTTC.

The gene calls are TRBV7-6 and TRBJ2-3, with 7 positions matching TRBD1. In germline, CDR1 is SGHVS, CDR2 FNYEAQ. V shed 7 bases and J 6 bases; nucleotides not matched to a gene: 16. The CDR3 has 16 amino acids. The CDR3 loop is CASTPITGAIGDTQYF. CDR3 nucleotide sequence: TGTGCCAGCACCCCTATCACAGGGGCCATTGGGGATACGCAGTATTTT.

About this clone: Additional DNA sequences in this sample encode the identical CDR3. The chain combines TRBV28 with TRBJ1-1; 8 bases fit TRBD1. Germline CDR1 and CDR2: MDHEN and SYDVKM. The CDR3 has 17 amino acids. V dropped 3 bases and J dropped 0; count of bases not matched to a gene: 9. CDR3: CASSFPGQGALNTEAFF. The CDR3 nucleotides are TGTGCCAGCAGTTTCCCTGGACAGGGAGCCTTGAACACTGAAGCTTTCTTT. Drawing the rest from reference TRBV28 and TRBJ1-1, the complete variable domain is DVKVTQSSRYLVKRTGEKVFLECVQDMDHENMFWYRQDPGLGLRLIYFSYDVKMKEKGDIPEGYSVSREKKERFSLILESASTNQTSMYLCASSFPGQGALNTEAFFGQGTRLTVV.

This clone was found once. The chain combines TRBV21-1 with TRBJ1-5; the DNA was not used to check the table's D call, TRBD1. TRBV21-1 is a pseudogene. This CDR3 is 20 amino acids long. CDR3 in DNA: TGTGCCAGCAGCATTGAAGGGGACAGGAGTAGCTATGGTGGAAATCAGCCCCAGCATTTT. Translating it yields CASSIEGDRSSYGGNQPQHF.

The chain links TRBV9 to TRBJ2-3; 9 bases fit TRBD2. The germline V gene encodes CDR1 SGDLS and CDR2 YYNGEE. This CDR3 is built from 17 residues. Losses at the gene ends were 4 bases for V and 6 bases for J; bases not matched to a gene: 15. The DNA for the CDR3 is TGTGCCAGCAGCTCACGCCGGGGGGCTAGCGGGATCGATACGCAGTATTTT. It translates to CASSSRRGASGIDTQYF.

This chain links TRBV11-2 with TRBJ2-7; a weak D match, TRBD2 (5 bases). The CDR3 runs 13 residues. Trimming removed 3 bases at V and 2 bases at J, with 8 bases between. Germline CDR1 and CDR2: SGHAT and FQNNGV. This CDR3 reads CASSFTRAYEQYF. In DNA, the CDR3 is TGTGCCAGCAGCTTTACTAGAGCCTACGAGCAGTACTTC.

V usage is TRBV28 and J usage is TRBJ2-7; D call uncertain. V was pared by 3 bases and J by 3 bases, with 9 bases between. The germline gives CDR1 MDHEN, CDR2 SYDVKM. This CDR3 has 13 amino acids. The CDR3 loop is CASSLATNYEQYF. In DNA, the CDR3 is TGTGCCAGCAGTTTGGCTACTAACTACGAGCAGTACTTC.

CDR3 amino acids: CATSRARGVKFDEQFF. CDR3 in DNA: TGTGCCACCAGCAGAGCGCGGGGAGTAAAGTTCGATGAGCAGTTCTTC. The V and J genes are TRBV15 and TRBJ2-1, with D possibly TRBD2 on 6 matching bases. Germline CDR1 reads LNHNV; CDR2 reads YYDKDF (reference sequence). This CDR3 is 16 amino acids long. Trimming shortened V by 1 base and J by 8 bases, and 18 bases separated the two germline ends.